Following are 11 T cell receptor beta chains from one sample sequenced in a study of metastatic and nonmetastatic thyroid tumors (dated by TCRdb to 2019 to 2021). Library construction relied on PCR. Sequenced using an Illumina HiSeq 4000. TCRdb cleaned the public reads at Q25 with fastp, built clones with MiXCR and kept in-frame beta chains. Recorded for this sample are 30,000 to 35,000 clones; about a sixth of them occurred a single time. The top ten clonotypes cover 3.4% of the sample. No treatment had been received by any patient before thyroid surgery. The material sequenced was blood. These receptors originate from a female donor with papillary thyroid cancer or a benign thyroid nodule (not recorded which). Some clones in this sample may be carry-over from other donors' samples.

This clone was seen only a few times. Its ends do not fully match the called genes, so a read error is possible. V usage is TRBV6-4 and J usage is TRBJ1-6, with D possibly being TRBD1 (5 bases). The CDR3 is 13 amino acids. Looked up from germline, CDR1 is MRHNA and CDR2 is SNTAGT. Here the CDR3 reads CASSEGDSSPFQF. DNA for the CDR3: TGTGCCAGCAGTGAGGGGGATAGCTCACCCTTCCAATTT.

Ten or more counts support this clone. The rearrangement links TRBV6-1 to TRBJ2-7; 8 positions agree with TRBD1. Per germline, CDR1 MNHNS and CDR2 SASEGT. The CDR3 length is 15 residues. J lost 4 bases, V lost 5 bases, and 10 bases had no gene match. The DNA of the CDR3 is TGTGCCAGCAGTAGACAGGGGAAAATTTTTTACGAGCAGTACTTC. The encoded protein is CASSRQGKIFYEQYF.

This clone is termed medium-sized. The gene calls are TRBV20-1 and TRBJ2-7; D is possibly TRBD1 or TRBD2 (5 bases each). This CDR3 has 14 amino acids. V was clipped by 0 bases and J by 3 bases, with 12 bases between them. Germline CDR1 reads DFQATT; CDR2 reads SNEGSKA (reference sequence). CDR3 protein: CSARDRDLGYEQYF. Written as DNA, the CDR3 is TGCAGTGCTAGAGATCGGGACCTCGGCTACGAGCAGTACTTC.

CDR3: CSAKTPLDTGELFF. For the CDR3, the DNA is TGCAGTGCAAAGACCCCCTTGGACACCGGGGAGCTGTTTTTT. This rearrangement joins TRBV20-1 to TRBJ2-2; D uncertain. The germline V gene has CDR1 DFQATT and CDR2 SNEGSKA (reference sequence). V was shortened by 6 bases and J by 3 bases, with 14 bases between the two germline ends. The CDR3 length is 14 residues.

This clone was counted at least ten times. The chain employs TRBV9 and TRBJ2-1, with 10 bases matching TRBD2. The germline CDR1 and CDR2 sequences are SGDLS and YYNGEE. With 0 bases clipped from V and 6 bases from J, the junction kept 3 bases outside the gene matches. The CDR3 totals 15 residues. CDR3 protein: CASSVGSGRINEQFF. The CDR3 coding sequence is TGTGCCAGCAGCGTAGGTAGCGGGAGGATCAATGAGCAGTTCTTC.

V gene TRBV7-3 combines with J gene TRBJ2-7; tentatively, D is TRBD2 (6 bases). CDR3 length: 16 amino acids. V gave up 6 bases and J gave up 3 bases, with 21 bases separating them. Germline assignment: CDR1 SGHTA and CDR2 FQGTGA. The CDR3 DNA reads TGTGCCAGCAGACCAAGGGCGGCTAGCGAGAACTACGAGCAGTACTTC. This translates into CASRPRAASENYEQYF.

The sample holds many counts of this clone. The chain recombines TRBV27 with TRBJ2-7, with D uncertain. Germline CDR1 MNHEY, CDR2 SMNVEV (reference sequence). CDR3 length equals 12 residues. Deletions cut 6 bases from V and 2 bases from J, with 8 bases between. The CDR3 here is CASSPKPYEQYF. As DNA, the CDR3 is TGTGCCAGCAGCCCGAAGCCCTACGAGCAGTACTTC.

The chain couples TRBV20-1 to TRBJ2-7; D unclear. The V and J ends lost 8 bases and 4 bases respectively, with 15 bases between them. CDR1 DFQATT and CDR2 SNEGSKA come from the germline V gene (reference sequence). The CDR3 covers 12 residues. This chain's CDR3 is CSSGAAPYEQYF. In DNA form, the CDR3 reads TGCAGTTCAGGTGCCGCCCCTTACGAGCAGTACTTC.

This clone was seen a handful of times. V and J are TRBV5-4 and TRBJ2-1; D is possibly TRBD2 (7 bases). Germline V CDR1 and CDR2: SGHNT, YYREEE (reference sequence). CDR3 length: 16 residues. Trimming stripped 0 bases from V and 6 bases from J, with 16 bases between. DNA of the CDR3: TGTGCCAGCAGCTTGGAAAGAGGGAGGGGGGGCAATGAGCAGTTCTTC. Residues: CASSLERGRGGNEQFF.

For this clone: The junction shows a germline mismatch at one end, possibly a read error. The chain recombines TRBV18 with TRBJ2-3; D not certain. Germline V gene lookup returns CDR1 KGHSH and CDR2 LQKENI. The CDR3 loop spans 12 amino acids. The CDR3 is CSSVLSTDTQYF. The CDR3 nucleotides read TGTTCCAGCGTCCTCAGCACAGATACGCAGTATTTT.

This clone was counted a few times. This may arise from a read error, as a much more abundant clone is one base away. Distinct nucleotide sequences in the sample also encode this CDR3. The gene calls are TRBV4-1 and TRBJ2-1, with D possibly matching TRBD2 (5 bases). Trimming left V 2 bases short and J 4 bases short, with 12 bases between. This CDR3 is 15 amino acids long. CDR1 and CDR2 from the germline V gene are MGHRA and YSYEKL. The CDR3 loop is CASSQWTEGYNEQFF. Here the CDR3 DNA reads TGCGCCAGCAGCCAATGGACCGAGGGTTACAATGAGCAGTTCTTC.